This TCR beta chain was sequenced in a study of CD8+ T cells in alopecia areata. Broader study findings: Relative to normal scalp, lesional scalp, especially alopecia totalis/universalis, showed higher clonality.

Per germline, CDR1 SGDLS and CDR2 YYNGEE. Trimming shortened V by 4 bases and J by 7 bases, and 11 bases separated the two germline ends. The CDR3 totals 13 residues. Starting from PBMCs, sorting isolated CD4+ and CD8+ T cells. This clone was seen a few times. Antigen: not known. Isolated RNA was reverse transcribed into cDNA used as the sequencing template. Here immunoSEQ multiplex PCR was the method, and the copy in TCRdb shows in-frame clones only, minus some. The table includes about 100,000 clones, 45% to 70% detected once. The clonotype originates from a human donor in good health. The chain has TRBV9 and TRBJ2-2; unclear D gene. Sequencing used CD8+ T cells sorted from blood. This CDR3 is CASSLVLNGELFF. The DNA of the CDR3 is TGTGCCAGCAGCTTAGTTTTGAACGGGGAGCTGTTTTTT.